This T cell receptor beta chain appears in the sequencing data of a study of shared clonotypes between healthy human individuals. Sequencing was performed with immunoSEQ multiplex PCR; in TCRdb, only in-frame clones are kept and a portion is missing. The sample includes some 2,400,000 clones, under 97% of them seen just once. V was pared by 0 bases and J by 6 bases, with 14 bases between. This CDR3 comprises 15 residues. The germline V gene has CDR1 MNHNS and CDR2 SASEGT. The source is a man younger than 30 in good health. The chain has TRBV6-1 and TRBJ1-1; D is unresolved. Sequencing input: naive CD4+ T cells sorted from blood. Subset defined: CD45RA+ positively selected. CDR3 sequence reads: CASSEALPGIAEAFF. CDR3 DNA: TGTGCCAGCAGTGAAGCGCTGCCGGGGATCGCTGAAGCTTTCTTT.